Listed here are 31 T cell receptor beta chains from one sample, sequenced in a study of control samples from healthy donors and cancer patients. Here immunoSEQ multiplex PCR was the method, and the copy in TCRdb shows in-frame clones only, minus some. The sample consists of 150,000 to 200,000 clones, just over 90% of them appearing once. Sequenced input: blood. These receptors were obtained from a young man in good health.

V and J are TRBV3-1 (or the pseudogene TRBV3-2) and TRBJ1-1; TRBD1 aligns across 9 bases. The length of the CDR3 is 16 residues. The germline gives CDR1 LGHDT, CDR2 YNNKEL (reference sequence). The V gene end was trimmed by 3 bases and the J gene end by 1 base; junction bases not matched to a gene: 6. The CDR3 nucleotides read TGTGCCAGCAGCCATATTCCGGGACAGGGGAACACTGAAGCTTTCTTT. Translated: CASSHIPGQGNTEAFF.

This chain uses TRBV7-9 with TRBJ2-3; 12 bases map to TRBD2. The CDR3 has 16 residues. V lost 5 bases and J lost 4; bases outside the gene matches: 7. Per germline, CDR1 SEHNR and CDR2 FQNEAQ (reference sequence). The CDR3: CASSTPLAGGPDTQYF. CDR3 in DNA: TGTGCCAGCAGCACCCCGCTAGCGGGGGGGCCAGATACGCAGTATTTT.

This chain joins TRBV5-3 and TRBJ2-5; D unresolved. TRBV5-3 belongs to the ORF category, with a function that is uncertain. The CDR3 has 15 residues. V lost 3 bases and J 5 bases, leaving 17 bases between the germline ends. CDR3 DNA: TGTGCCAGAAGCTACCACGGCGCCATCTGGGAGACCCAGTACTTC. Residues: CARSYHGAIWETQYF.

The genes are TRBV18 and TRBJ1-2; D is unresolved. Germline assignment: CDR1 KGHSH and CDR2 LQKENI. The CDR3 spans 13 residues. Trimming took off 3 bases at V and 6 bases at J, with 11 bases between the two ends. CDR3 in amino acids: CASSPKVADGYTF. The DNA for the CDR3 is TGTGCCAGCTCACCGAAGGTAGCAGATGGCTACACCTTC. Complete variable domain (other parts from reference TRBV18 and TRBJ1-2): NAGVMQNPRHLVRRRGQEARLRCSPMKGHSHVYWYRQLPEEGLKFMVYLQKENIIDESGMPKERFSAEFPKEGPSILRIQQVVRGDSAAYFCASSPKVADGYTFGSGTRLTVV.

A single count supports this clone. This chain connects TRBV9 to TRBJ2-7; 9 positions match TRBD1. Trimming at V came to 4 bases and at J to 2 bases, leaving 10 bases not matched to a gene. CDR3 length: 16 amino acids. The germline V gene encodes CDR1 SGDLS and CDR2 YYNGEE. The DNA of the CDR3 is TGTGCCAGCAGCTACTCGACCGGGACAGGGACCTACGAGCAGTACTTC. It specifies CASSYSTGTGTYEQYF.

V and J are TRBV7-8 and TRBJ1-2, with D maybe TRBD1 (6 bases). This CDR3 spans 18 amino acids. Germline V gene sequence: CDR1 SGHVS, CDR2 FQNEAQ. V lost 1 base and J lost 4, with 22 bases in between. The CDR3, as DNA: TGTGCCAGCAGCTTAGAGGGCAGGGGCCCCCTAGTTAGCTATGGCTACACCTTC. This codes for CASSLEGRGPLVSYGYTF.

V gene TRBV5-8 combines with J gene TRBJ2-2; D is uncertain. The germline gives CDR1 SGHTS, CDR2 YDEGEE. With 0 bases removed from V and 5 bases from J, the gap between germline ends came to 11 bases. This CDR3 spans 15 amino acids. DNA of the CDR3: TGTGCCAGCAGCTTGGTTGGGGAAAGAACCGGGGAGCTGTTTTTT. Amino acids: CASSLVGERTGELFF.

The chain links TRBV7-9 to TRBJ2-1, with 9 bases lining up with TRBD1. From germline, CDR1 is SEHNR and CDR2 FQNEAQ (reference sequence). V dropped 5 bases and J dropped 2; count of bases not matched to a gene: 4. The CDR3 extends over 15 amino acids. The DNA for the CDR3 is TGTGCCAGCAGCCTAGACAGGGGGGCCTACAATGAGCAGTTCTTC. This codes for CASSLDRGAYNEQFF.

The chain's CDR3 is CASSLGPAGELFF. Written as DNA, the CDR3 is TGTGCCAGCAGTTTAGGGCCGGCCGGGGAGCTGTTTTTT. The J gene is TRBJ2-2, the V gene TRBV12-3 or TRBV12-4; unclear D gene. The germline V and J ends were trimmed by 1 base and 6 bases, with 6 bases remaining between them. The CDR3 has 13 amino acids.

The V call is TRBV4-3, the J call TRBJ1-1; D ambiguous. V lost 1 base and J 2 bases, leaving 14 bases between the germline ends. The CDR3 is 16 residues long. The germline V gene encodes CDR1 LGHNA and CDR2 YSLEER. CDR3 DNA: TGCGCCAGCAGCCAAGGGGCCGGGAACTTAAACACTGAAGCTTTCTTT. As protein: CASSQGAGNLNTEAFF.

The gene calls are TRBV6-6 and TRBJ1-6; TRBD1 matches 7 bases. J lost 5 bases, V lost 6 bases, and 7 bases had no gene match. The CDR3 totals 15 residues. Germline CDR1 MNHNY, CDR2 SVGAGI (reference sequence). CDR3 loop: CASSDTGQNNSPLHF. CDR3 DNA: TGTGCCAGCAGCGATACGGGACAGAATAATTCACCCCTCCACTTT.

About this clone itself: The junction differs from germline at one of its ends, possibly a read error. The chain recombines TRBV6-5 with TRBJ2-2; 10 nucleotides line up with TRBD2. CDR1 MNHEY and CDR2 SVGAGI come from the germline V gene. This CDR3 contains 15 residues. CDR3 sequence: CASSYTSGEHRGAVF. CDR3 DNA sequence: TGTGCCAGCAGTTACACTAGCGGGGAACACCGGGGAGCTGTTTTT.

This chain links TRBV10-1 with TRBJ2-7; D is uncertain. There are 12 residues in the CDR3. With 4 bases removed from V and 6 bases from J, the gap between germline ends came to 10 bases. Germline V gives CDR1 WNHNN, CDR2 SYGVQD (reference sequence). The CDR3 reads CASSVSGTEQYF. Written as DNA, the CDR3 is TGCGCCAGCAGTGTTTCAGGAACCGAGCAGTACTTC.

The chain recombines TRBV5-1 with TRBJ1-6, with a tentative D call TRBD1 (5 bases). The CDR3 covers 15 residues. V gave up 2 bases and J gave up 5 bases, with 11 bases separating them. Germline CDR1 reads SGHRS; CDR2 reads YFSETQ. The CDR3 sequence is CASSFQGTDNSPLHF. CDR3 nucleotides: TGCGCCAGCAGCTTCCAGGGAACGGATAATTCACCCCTCCACTTT.

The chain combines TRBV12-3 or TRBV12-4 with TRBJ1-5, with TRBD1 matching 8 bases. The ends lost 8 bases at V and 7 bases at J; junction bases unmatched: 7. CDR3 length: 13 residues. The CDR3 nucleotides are TGTGCCAGCGGACAGGGAGGTAAGCAGCCCCAGCATTTT. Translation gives CASGQGGKQPQHF.

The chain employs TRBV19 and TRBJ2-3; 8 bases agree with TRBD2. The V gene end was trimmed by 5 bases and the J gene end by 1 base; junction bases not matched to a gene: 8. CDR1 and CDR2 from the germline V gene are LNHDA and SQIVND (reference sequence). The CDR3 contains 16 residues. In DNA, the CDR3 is TGTGCCAGTAGTCCTCAGCGGGGGCCAGGCACAGATACGCAGTATTTT. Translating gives CASSPQRGPGTDTQYF.

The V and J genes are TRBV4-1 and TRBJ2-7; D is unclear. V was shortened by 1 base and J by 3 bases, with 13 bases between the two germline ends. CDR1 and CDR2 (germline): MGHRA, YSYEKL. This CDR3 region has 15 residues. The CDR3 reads CASSQGSERGYEQYF. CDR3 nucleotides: TGCGCCAGCAGCCAAGGGTCAGAACGAGGCTACGAGCAGTACTTC.

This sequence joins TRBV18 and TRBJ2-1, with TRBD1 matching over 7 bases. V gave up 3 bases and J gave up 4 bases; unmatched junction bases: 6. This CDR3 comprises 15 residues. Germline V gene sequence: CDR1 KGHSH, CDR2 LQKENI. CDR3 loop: CASSPDRAFYNEQFF. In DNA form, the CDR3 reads TGTGCCAGCTCACCCGACAGGGCCTTTTACAATGAGCAGTTCTTC.

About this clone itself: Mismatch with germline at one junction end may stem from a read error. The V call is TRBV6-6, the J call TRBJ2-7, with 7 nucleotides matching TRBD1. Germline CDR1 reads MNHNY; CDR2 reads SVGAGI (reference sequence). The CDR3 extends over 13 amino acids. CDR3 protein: CASSYWTGYEQYF. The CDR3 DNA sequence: TGTGCCAGCAGCTACTGGACAGGCTATGAGCAGTACTTC.

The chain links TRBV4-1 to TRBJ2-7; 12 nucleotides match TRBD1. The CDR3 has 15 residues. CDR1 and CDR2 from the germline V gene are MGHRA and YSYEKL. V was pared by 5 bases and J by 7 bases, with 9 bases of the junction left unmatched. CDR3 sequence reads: CASSNPGQGAHEQYF. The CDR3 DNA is TGCGCCAGCAGCAATCCGGGACAGGGGGCGCATGAGCAGTACTTC.

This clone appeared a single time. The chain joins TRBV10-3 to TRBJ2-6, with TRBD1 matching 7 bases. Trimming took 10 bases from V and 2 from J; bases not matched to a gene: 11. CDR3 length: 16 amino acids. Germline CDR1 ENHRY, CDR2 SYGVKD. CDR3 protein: CATRRQGFAGANVLTF. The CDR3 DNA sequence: TGTGCCACGAGGAGACAGGGTTTCGCTGGGGCCAACGTCCTGACTTTC.

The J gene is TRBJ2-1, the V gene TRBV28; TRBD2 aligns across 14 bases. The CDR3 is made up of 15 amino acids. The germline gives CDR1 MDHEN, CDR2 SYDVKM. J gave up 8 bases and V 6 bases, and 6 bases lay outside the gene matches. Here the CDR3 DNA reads TGTGCCAGCAGACGCCCGGGACTAGCGGGAGATGAGCAGTTCTTC. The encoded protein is CASRRPGLAGDEQFF.

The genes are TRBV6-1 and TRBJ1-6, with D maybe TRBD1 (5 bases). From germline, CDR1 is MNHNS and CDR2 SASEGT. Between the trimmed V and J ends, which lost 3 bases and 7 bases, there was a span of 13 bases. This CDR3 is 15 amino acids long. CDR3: CASSEDPGPNSPLHF. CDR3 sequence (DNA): TGTGCCAGCAGTGAGGACCCGGGGCCAAATTCACCCCTCCACTTT.

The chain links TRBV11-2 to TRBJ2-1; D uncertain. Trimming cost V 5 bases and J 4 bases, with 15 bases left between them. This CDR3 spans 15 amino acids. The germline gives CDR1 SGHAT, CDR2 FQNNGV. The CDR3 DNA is TGTGCCAGCAGCCTGAAGGGTGGGCAGTACAATGAGCAGTTCTTC. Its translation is CASSLKGGQYNEQFF.

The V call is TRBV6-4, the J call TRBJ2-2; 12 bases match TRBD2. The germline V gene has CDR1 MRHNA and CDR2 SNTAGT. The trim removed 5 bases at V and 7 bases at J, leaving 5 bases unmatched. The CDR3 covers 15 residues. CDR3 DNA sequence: TGTGCCAGCAGTCGACTAGCGGGAGCGTTCGGGGAGCTGTTTTTT. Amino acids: CASSRLAGAFGELFF.

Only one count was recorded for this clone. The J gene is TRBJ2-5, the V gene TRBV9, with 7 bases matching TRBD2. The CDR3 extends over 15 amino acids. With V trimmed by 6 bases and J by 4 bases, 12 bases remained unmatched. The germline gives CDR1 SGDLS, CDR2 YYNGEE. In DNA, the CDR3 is TGTGCCAGCACCAACGGGGGGACGAGGGGAGAGACCCAGTACTTC. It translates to CASTNGGTRGETQYF.

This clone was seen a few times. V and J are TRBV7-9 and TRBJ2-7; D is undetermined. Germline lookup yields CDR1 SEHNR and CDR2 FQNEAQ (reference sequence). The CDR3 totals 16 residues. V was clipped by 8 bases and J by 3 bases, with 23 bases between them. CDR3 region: CASGLPLSRGLYEQYF. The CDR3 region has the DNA TGTGCCAGCGGTTTACCACTCTCTAGAGGCCTCTACGAGCAGTACTTC. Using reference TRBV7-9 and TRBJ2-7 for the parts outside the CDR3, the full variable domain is DTGVSQNPRHKITKRGQNVTFRCDPISEHNRLYWYRQTLGQGPEFLTYFQNEAQLEKSRLLSDRFSAERPKGSFSTLEIQRTEQGDSAMYLCASGLPLSRGLYEQYFGPGTRLTVT.

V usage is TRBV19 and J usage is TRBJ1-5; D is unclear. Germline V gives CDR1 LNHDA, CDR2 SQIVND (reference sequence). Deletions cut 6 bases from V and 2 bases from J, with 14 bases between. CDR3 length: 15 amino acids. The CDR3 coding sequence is TGTGCCAGTAGCCCTGCCCCGGTGGGCAATCAGCCCCAGCATTTT. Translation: CASSPAPVGNQPQHF.

CDR3 protein: CASTLMRGALGYTF. The CDR3 bases are TGTGCCAGCACCCTAATGCGGGGGGCGCTAGGCTACACCTTC. The rearrangement joins TRBV28 to TRBJ1-2, with a possible D match to TRBD1 (6 bases). Germline CDR1 and CDR2: MDHEN and SYDVKM. Trimming took 7 bases from V and 8 from J, leaving 20 bases between them. The CDR3 is 14 residues long.

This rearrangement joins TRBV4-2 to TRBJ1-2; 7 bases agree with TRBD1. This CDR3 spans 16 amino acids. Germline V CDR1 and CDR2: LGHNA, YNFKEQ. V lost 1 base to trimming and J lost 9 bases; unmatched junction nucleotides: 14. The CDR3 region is CASSQADGTATVSYTF. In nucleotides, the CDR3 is TGTGCCAGCAGCCAAGCGGACGGGACAGCCACTGTCAGCTACACCTTC.

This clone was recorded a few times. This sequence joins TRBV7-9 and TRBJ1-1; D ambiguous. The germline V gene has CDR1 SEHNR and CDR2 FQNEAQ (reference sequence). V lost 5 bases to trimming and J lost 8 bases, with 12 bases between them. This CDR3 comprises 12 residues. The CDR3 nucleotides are TGTGCCAGCAGCCTACTATTGAGGGAAGCTTTCTTT. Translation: CASSLLLREAFF.